The 2 T cell receptor beta chains given below trace back to one sample, sequenced in a study of blood T cell repertoires in COVID-19. Produced via immunoSEQ multiplex PCR; TCRdb's table is partial and in-frame only. The sample includes 240,000 or so clones, approximately 87% of them seen just once. The material sequenced was peripheral blood. The receptor source for this set is a man aged 55 to 70 with acute or convalescent COVID-19.

The genes are TRBV19 and TRBJ2-7, with D possibly matching TRBD1 (6 bases). This CDR3 comprises 14 residues. The V end lost 6 bases, the J end lost 2 bases, and 14 bases lay between the germline ends. The germline V gene encodes CDR1 LNHDA and CDR2 SQIVND (reference sequence). The CDR3 coding sequence is TGTGCCAGTAGATCTGGGCAGGGGACCTACGAGCAGTACTTC. Encoded protein: CASRSGQGTYEQYF.

The chain is built from TRBV30 and TRBJ2-5, with D possibly TRBD1 on 6 matching bases. CDR1 and CDR2 (germline): GTSNPN, SVGIG (reference sequence). The CDR3 extends over 14 amino acids. The V end was cut by 1 base, the J end by 2 bases, with 11 bases between. The CDR3, as DNA: TGTGCCTGGAGTGAAGGACAGTTGCAAGAGACCCAGTACTTC. Protein: CAWSEGQLQETQYF.